These T cell receptor beta chains were read from a single sample in a study of blood T cell repertoires in COVID-19. Using immunoSEQ multiplex PCR, the repertoire was profiled, and TCRdb retains in-frame clones only, with some absent. Seen here are 150,000 or so clones, approximately 87% observed once, and the top ten hold 3.5% to 5%. The sequencing sample was made of PBMCs or T cells enriched from blood (not recorded which). The source is a woman in her 50s who had recovered from COVID-19. CDR3s include the opening cysteine and the closing phenylalanine or tryptophan. D genes are given only for firm matches. A clone size is listed for some rows: how often the clone was seen (once, few, many), or a class if it is expanded.

D gene	V gene	clone size	J gene	CDR3 protein	CDR3 DNA
TRBD1	TRBV7-9	-	TRBJ1-1	CASSLDTGGDLAFF	TGTGCCAGCAGCTTAGATACAGGGGGGGATCTAGCTTTCTTT
TRBD1	TRBV2	-	TRBJ2-5	CASTGGVVETQYF	TGTGCCAGCACAGGGGGTGTGGTGGAGACCCAGTACTTC
TRBD1	TRBV10-3	-	TRBJ2-6	CAIGVDREAGANVLTF	TGTGCCATTGGTGTGGACAGGGAAGCCGGGGCCAACGTCCTGACTTTC
TRBD1	TRBV4-1	-	TRBJ1-1	CASRQGQLNTEAFF	TGCGCCAGCAGGCAGGGACAGTTGAACACTGAAGCTTTCTTT
TRBD2	TRBV24-1	-	TRBJ2-2	CATSVTSGGLRGGELFF	TGTGCCACCAGTGTAACTAGCGGGGGGCTCCGGGGCGGGGAGCTGTTTTTT
-	TRBV5-6	once	TRBJ2-2	CASSSEGVLVGELFF	TGTGCCAGCAGTTCAGAGGGAGTGTTGGTCGGGGAGCTGTTTTTT
-	TRBV5-5	-	TRBJ1-1	CASSLVSGVNTEAFF	TGTGCCAGCAGCTTGGTTTCGGGGGTGAACACTGAAGCTTTCTTT
-	TRBV11-2	-	TRBJ2-3	CASSLGDTRDTQYF	TGTGCCAGCAGCTTAGGGGACACGCGGGATACGCAGTATTTT
-	TRBV9	-	TRBJ1-2	CASSGPTGPDVGYTF	TGTGCCAGCAGCGGACCAACAGGGCCGGACGTTGGCTACACCTTC
TRBD1	TRBV7-2	-	TRBJ2-2	CASSSGTGVPGELFF	TGTGCCAGCAGCTCCGGGACAGGGGTCCCCGGGGAGCTGTTTTTT
-	TRBV18	-	TRBJ2-5	CASSPRERGGETQYF	TGTGCCAGCTCACCCCGAGAAAGGGGAGGAGAGACCCAGTACTTC
TRBD1	TRBV20-1	-	TRBJ1-6	CSASPPDRDSPLHF	TGCAGTGCTAGTCCGCCCGACAGGGATTCACCCCTCCACTTT
-	TRBV3-1/TRBV3-2	-	TRBJ1-5	CASSPDSTDNQPQHF	TGTGCCAGCAGTCCCGACAGCACAGACAATCAGCCCCAGCATTTT
-	TRBV30	-	TRBJ1-1	CAWVQGVGTEAFF	TGTGCCTGGGTACAGGGTGTAGGGACTGAAGCTTTCTTT
-	TRBV30	-	TRBJ1-1	CAWSVLAANTEAFF	TGTGCCTGGAGTGTACTGGCGGCGAACACTGAAGCTTTCTTT
-	TRBV6-6	-	TRBJ1-5	CASSTQVSNQPQHF	TGTGCCAGCAGTACCCAGGTGAGCAATCAGCCCCAGCATTTT
-	TRBV24-1	-	TRBJ1-5	CATSDLPRSNQPQHF	TGTGCCACCAGTGATTTGCCTCGTAGCAATCAGCCCCAGCATTTT
TRBD1	TRBV27	-	TRBJ2-6	CASSPGTGGSGANVLTF	TGTGCCAGCAGTCCCGGGACAGGGGGTTCTGGGGCCAACGTCCTGACTTTC
-	TRBV7-2	-	TRBJ2-5	CASNTVDQETQYF	TGTGCCAGCAATACGGTCGACCAAGAGACCCAGTACTTC
TRBD1	TRBV11-3	-	TRBJ2-3	CASSLHPGGQGTDTQYF	TGTGCCAGCAGCTTACACCCAGGGGGCCAGGGCACAGATACGCAGTATTTT
TRBD1	TRBV7-2	-	TRBJ1-2	CASSLRTGVLRGYTF	TGTGCCAGCAGCCTGAGGACAGGGGTTTTGAGAGGCTACACCTTC
-	TRBV19	-	TRBJ1-5	CASSIRGPNQPQHF	TGTGCCAGTAGTATTAGGGGCCCCAATCAGCCCCAGCATTTT
-	TRBV12-3/TRBV12-4	-	TRBJ2-5	CASSPSWETQYF	TGTGCCAGCAGTCCTAGCTGGGAGACCCAGTACTTC
TRBD1	TRBV2	-	TRBJ2-5	CASSRGPGTQYF	TGTGCCAGTTCGAGGGGGCCGGGGACCCAGTACTTC
TRBD1	TRBV28	-	TRBJ1-2	CATRGTGDYYGYTF	TGTGCCACCAGAGGGACAGGGGACTACTATGGCTACACCTTC
-	TRBV28	-	TRBJ1-6	CATTVQTGNSPLHF	TGTGCCACCACTGTTCAGACGGGTAATTCACCCCTCCACTTT
-	TRBV5-1	-	TRBJ1-3	CASSLQGTSGNTIYF	TGCGCCAGCAGCTTACAGGGAACAAGTGGAAACACCATATATTTT
-	TRBV19	many	TRBJ1-3	CASSGGSYSGNTIYF	TGTGCCAGTAGTGGAGGCTCCTACTCTGGAAACACCATATATTTT